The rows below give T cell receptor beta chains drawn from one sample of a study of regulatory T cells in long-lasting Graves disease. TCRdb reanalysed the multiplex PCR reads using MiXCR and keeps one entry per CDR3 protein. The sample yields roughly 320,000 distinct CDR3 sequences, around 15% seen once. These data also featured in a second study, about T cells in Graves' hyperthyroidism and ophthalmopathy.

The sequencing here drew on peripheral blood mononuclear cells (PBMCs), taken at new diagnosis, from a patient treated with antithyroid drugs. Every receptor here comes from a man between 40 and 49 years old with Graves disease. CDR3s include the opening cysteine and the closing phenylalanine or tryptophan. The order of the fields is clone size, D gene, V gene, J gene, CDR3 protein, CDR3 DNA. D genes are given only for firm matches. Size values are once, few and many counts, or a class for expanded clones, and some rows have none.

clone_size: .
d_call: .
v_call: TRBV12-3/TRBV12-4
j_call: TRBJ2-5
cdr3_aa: CASSFFGLSQETQYF
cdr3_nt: TGTGCCAGCAGTTTTTTTGGGCTTTCGCAAGAGACCCAGTACTTC

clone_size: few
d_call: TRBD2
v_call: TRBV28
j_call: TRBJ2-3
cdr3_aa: CASSFPSGGFTDTQYF
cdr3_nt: TGTGCCAGCAGTTTTCCTAGCGGGGGCTTCACAGATACGCAGTATTTT

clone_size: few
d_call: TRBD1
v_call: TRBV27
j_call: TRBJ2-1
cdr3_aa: CTSSPGTGVNEQFF
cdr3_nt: TGTACCAGCAGTCCCGGGACAGGGGTCAATGAGCAGTTCTTC

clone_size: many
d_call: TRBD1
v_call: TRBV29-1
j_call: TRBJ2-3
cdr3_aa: CSVDRGDTQYF
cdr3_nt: TGCAGCGTCGACAGGGGAGATACGCAGTATTTT

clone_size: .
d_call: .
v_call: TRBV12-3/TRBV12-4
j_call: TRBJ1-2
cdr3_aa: CASTKRTGRLDGYTF
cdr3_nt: TGTGCCAGCACCAAGAGAACAGGGAGATTAGATGGCTACACCTTC

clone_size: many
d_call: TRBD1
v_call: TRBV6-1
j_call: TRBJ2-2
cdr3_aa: CASRLDRGIPGELFF
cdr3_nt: TGTGCCAGCAGACTTGACAGGGGTATTCCCGGGGAGCTGTTTTTT

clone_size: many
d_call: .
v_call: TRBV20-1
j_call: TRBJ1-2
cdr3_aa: CSAVRGLDGYTF
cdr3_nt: TGCAGTGCTGTCAGGGGTTTAGATGGCTACACCTTC

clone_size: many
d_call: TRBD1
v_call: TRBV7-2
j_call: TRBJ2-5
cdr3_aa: CASSSDRAQETQYF
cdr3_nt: TGTGCCAGCAGCTCCGACAGGGCCCAAGAGACCCAGTACTTC

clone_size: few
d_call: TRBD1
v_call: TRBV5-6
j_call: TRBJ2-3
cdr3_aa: CASSLSPGTGDDTQYF
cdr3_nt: TGTGCCAGCAGCTTGTCCCCCGGGACAGGGGACGATACGCAGTATTTT

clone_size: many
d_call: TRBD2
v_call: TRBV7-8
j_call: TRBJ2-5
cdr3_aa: CASSLTSGGDKETQYF
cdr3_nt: TGTGCCAGCAGCCTGACTAGCGGGGGGGATAAAGAGACCCAGTACTTC

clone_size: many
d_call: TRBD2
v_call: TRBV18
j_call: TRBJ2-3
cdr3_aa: CASSSTSGGATDTQYF
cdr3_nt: TGTGCCAGCTCCTCCACTAGCGGGGGGGCCACAGATACGCAGTATTTT

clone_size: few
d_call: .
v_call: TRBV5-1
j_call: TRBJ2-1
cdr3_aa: CASSKGSYNEQFF
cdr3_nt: TGCGCCAGCAGTAAGGGATCTTACAATGAGCAGTTCTTC

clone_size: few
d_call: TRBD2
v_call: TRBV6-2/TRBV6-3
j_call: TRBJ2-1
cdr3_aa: CASSYPSSGGAAQFF
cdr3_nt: TGTGCCAGCAGTTACCCCTCTAGCGGGGGGGCGGCGCAGTTCTTC